This TCR beta chain is from a study of blood T cells in healthy people across ages. Study outcomes and limitations: More naive CD4+ cells and higher diversity were found in long-lived than in aged donors.

Alongside a J-beta primer mix, a sample-barcoded 5' primer served in a second PCR lasting about 7 to 12 cycles. Each CDR3 protein is one row after TCRdb ran MiXCR on the 5' RACE reads. Of approximately 1,700,000 distinct CDR3 sequences listed, around 40% are singletons. A note on this clonotype: Its antigen is not known.

This sequence originates from a human donor in good health. The sequencing input was blood.

CDR3 residues: CASSFNGPHYEQYF. The DNA for the CDR3 is TGTGCCAGCAGCTTTAACGGGCCTCACTACGAGCAGTACTTC. This sequence joins TRBV5-6 and TRBJ2-7, with D unresolved. CDR1 and CDR2 (germline): SGHDT, YYEEEE. The CDR3 sequence is 14 residues long. V lost 2 bases to trimming and J lost 3 bases, with 12 bases between them.